This T cell receptor beta chain stems from a study of neurological immune-mediated disorders. Findings and caveats of the study: The authors found no clinical or MRI feature associated with the multiple sclerosis repertoire cluster.

Unsorted libraries used 2 million PBMCs kept at -80 degrees C. TCRdb processed the 5' RACE reads anew with MiXCR; each CDR3 protein has one entry. Altogether 49,000 or so distinct CDR3 sequences are present, 4.5% being singletons, with the ten largest covering approximately 5.7%. V was pared by 2 bases and J by 0 bases, with 7 bases of the junction left unmatched. The CDR3 spans 17 residues. CDR1 and CDR2 from the germline V gene are MDHEN and SYDVKM. This clonotype has a count of ten or more. Its target is not known. V and J are TRBV28 and TRBJ2-1; 7 bases match TRBD2. This TCR was recovered from a woman in her sixties or seventies with multiple sclerosis. Sequencing was performed on PBMCs. The DNA of the CDR3 is TGTGCCAGCAGTTTAGTGGGGGGAGGGAGCTCCTACAATGAGCAGTTCTTC. Amino acids: CASSLVGGGSSYNEQFF.